This T cell receptor (beta chain) was observed in a study of T cell responses to AZD1222 COVID-19 vaccine (dated by TCRdb to the early 2020s). For the study in its entirety: AZD1222 recipients whose second dose came at about 4 weeks and those whose second dose came at about 12 weeks were combined into one group, since spike-specific TCR depth and breadth did not differ between the two schedules. A total of about 240 trial participants underwent TCR sequencing, of whom roughly 210 received two doses of AZD1222 and roughly 25 received two doses of the MenACWY control vaccine. Enrollment into the trials was organized by age into subgroups of 18-55, 56-69 and 70-plus years, and those subgroups contained roughly 150, 30 and 60 TCR-sequenced participants, respectively.

Worth noting for this clone: The specificity of this receptor is unknown. No qualities accompany the bases; no much larger clone lies one base away.

The CDR3 regions of human TCRbeta chains were analyzed by immunosequencing. The source study handled its data this way. Repertoire TCRs were checked for matches against a reference library of SARS-CoV-2-specific TCRs that had been generated using the MIRA antigen-specificity platform. Breadth meant the fraction of unique TCRs that were SARS-CoV-2-associated, whereas depth meant the fraction of total T cells that were SARS-CoV-2-associated. Using the MIRA data, each spike-specific TCR was assigned both to the spike region to which the TCR was reactive and to a CD4 or CD8 class. Log10-transformed breadth and depth values were compared by one-way ANOVA with Sidak's multiple comparisons tests. Sourced from immuneACCESS, this table was stored by TCRdb with only in-frame sequences that have V and J called. A share of the clones is absent; for the studies checked, an unresolved V gene accounts for under half, and the remainder has no known explanation. That table is the source of V, J and clone size, and D and trimming were worked out from the DNA. The sample includes roughly 120,000 clones, with 70% to 90% observed a single time. Of the sample, about 3.3% falls within the top ten clones.

Study-level results and caveats: In the small 56-69-year group, the increase in depth fell short of significance, most likely because of low power. Conclusions about previously exposed vaccinees are limited, since just five or six AZD1222 recipients were seropositive for SARS-CoV-2 at baseline. CD4 TCRs associated with the vaccine covered the entire spike protein, and the dominant responses were in regions 160-218 and 743-854. Spike-specific TCR breadth and depth rose significantly after two AZD1222 doses compared with day 0 and with MenACWY recipients. Epitopes outside the regions mutated in the B.1.351 and B.1.1.7 variants were reportedly recognized by nearly half of the unique spike-specific TCRs. Participants were mostly white British and included more females than males, and it was suggested by the authors that clonal diversity may have been underestimated. Because no samples from the day 14 peak response were available, repertoires could be characterized only after the peak T cell response.

The CDR3 runs 14 amino acids, cysteine and phenylalanine included. The only DNA kept is the CDR3, 42 bases in frame from the first base. As encoded in the germline V gene (reference sequence), CDR1 is SGHAT while CDR2 is FQDESV. V is shortened by 3 bases, J by 2 bases, and the region joining them spans 11 bases. This sample's time point label indicates: baseline before first vaccination. Samples from vaccinated people were obtained from the UK trials COV001 and COV002, which included a single-blind randomized controlled phase 2/3 trial of AZD1222 (ChAdOx1 nCoV-19) in healthy adults. For TCRbeta chain sequencing, PBMC samples were collected from trial participants at day 0 and at day 28 after the second dose.

The sequence joins TRBV11-1 to TRBJ2-7; confidence is insufficient to name the D gene. This receptor was identified in an adult in good health. The input for sequencing was peripheral blood, taken on day 0 of AZD1222 vaccination. The DNA sequence is as follows: TGTGCCAGCAGCTTTGAAAGCCTACCCTACGAGCAGTACTTC. This gives the protein CASSFESLPYEQYF.